This T cell receptor beta chain originates from a study of blood T cell repertoires in COVID-19 (TCRdb year 2020). Background for the entire study: The collaborator samples originated in the United States, Italy and Spain and spanned the acute and convalescent phases of COVID-19. Subjects who had been exposed to COVID-19, were actively infected with it, or had recovered from it provided the deeply sampled blood TCRbeta repertoires that made up the dataset. The material from the prospective study consisted of cDNA or gDNA derived from T cells, B-cell-depleted T cells, or PBMCs. The sample metadata nearly always contained a de-identified subject ID, COVID-19 status, age in years and sex. Where available, HLA class I and class II types were obtained from metadata supplied by the sample provider rather than from assay-based typing. The samples were drawn from the first 160 participants of the ongoing ImmuneRACE study and from over a thousand subjects provided by 6 global collaborators. The repertoires were released in a freely available public database meant as a resource for research on the immune response to SARS-CoV-2.

The paper as a whole reports these results and caveats: Clinical and demographic metadata were provided uncurated, with the amount varying by source and participant.

TCRbeta CDR3 regions were amplified from genomic DNA by means of the immunoSEQ Assay, a bias-controlled multiplex PCR. The authors' pipeline ran thus. Nucleated cell counts per sample were estimated from amplification of reference gene primers within the assay. To quantify the absolute abundance of each unique TCRbeta CDR3 rearrangement, sequence reads were collapsed and filtered. For each sample, productive Simpson clonality was calculated as the square root of Simpson's diversity index across productive rearrangements. TCRdb carries this immuneACCESS record with in-frame sequences only. Its versions omit some clonotypes, under half of them owing to an unresolved V gene in the studies checked, with the rest unexplained. V and J calls and clone size are as listed in that table; D and trimming were resolved from the DNA. The sample contains 45,000 to 55,000 clones, roughly three quarters of them found a single time. Together, the top ten hold just under 15% of the sample.

Each collaborating institution followed its own protocols to collect whole blood in K2EDTA tubes. For TCRbeta analysis, collaborators shipped samples in one of three forms: frozen whole blood, isolated PBMCs, or DNA extracted from either of those sample types. Regarding this clone: The clone's antigen remains unknown. No base qualities exist here, and no much larger clone lies one base off it.

CDR1 and CDR2, per the germline V gene, are SGHNT and YENEEA. The trim is 1 base for V and 4 bases for J, with a gap of 5 bases between the germline ends. The CDR3 goes from the cysteine to the phenylalanine over 13 residues. Only CDR3 DNA is held: 39 bases, read in frame from base 1. Sample: peripheral blood. The TCR comes from a human donor with active or convalescent COVID-19. The donor label of this sample is uncertain. Recombination linked TRBV11-3 to TRBJ2-1, with the D gene uncertain. The nucleotide sequence reads as follows: TGTGCCAGCAGCTTAGGGCTTTACAATGAGCAGTTCTTC. Its translation reads: CASSLGLYNEQFF. The variable domain in full, with residues beyond the CDR3 obtained from the reference TRBV11-3 and TRBJ2-1 genes, is EAGVVQSPRYKIIEKKQPVAFWCNPISGHNTLYWYLQNLGQGPELLIRYENEEAVDDSQLPKDRFSAERLKGVDSTLKIQPAELGDSAVYLCASSLGLYNEQFFGPGTRLTVL.